Presented here are 25 T cell receptor beta chains from one specimen sequenced in a study of early T cells in non-severe SARS-CoV-2 infection. TCRdb redid the calling of the 5' RACE reads with MiXCR, one entry per CDR3 protein. The sample contains tens of thousands of distinct CDR3 sequences, roughly a fifth of which appear only once. Here the sequenced sample was whole blood, taken at baseline. Receptors originate from an adult who was a healthcare worker with PCR-confirmed SARS-CoV-2 infection or an uninfected control (not recorded which).

The sample holds many counts of this clonotype. The chain has TRBV29-1 and TRBJ1-1; D gene ambiguous. The germline gives CDR1 SQVTM, CDR2 ANQGSEA. V gave up 6 bases and J gave up 1 base, with 9 bases separating them. This CDR3 contains 12 residues. CDR3 in amino acids: CSVKRKNTEAFF. The CDR3 DNA follows: TGCAGCGTGAAAAGGAAGAACACTGAAGCTTTCTTT.

The chain couples TRBV6-1 to TRBJ2-2, with D perhaps being TRBD1 or TRBD2 (5 bases each). The CDR3 covers 13 residues. Trimming shortened V by 5 bases and J by 8 bases, and 12 bases separated the two germline ends. CDR1 is MNHNS, CDR2 SASEGT, per germline. CDR3 in amino acids: CASSPAGAGELFF. In DNA form, the CDR3 reads TGTGCCAGCAGTCCCGCCGGGGCAGGGGAGCTGTTTTTT.

This clonotype was seen many times. The chain employs TRBV19 and TRBJ1-3; D gene ambiguous. V lost 8 bases to trimming and J lost 7 bases, with 9 bases between them. Looked up from germline, CDR1 is LNHDA and CDR2 is SQIVND (reference sequence). The CDR3 extends over 11 amino acids. The CDR3 coding sequence is TGTGCCAGTCAAGAACGTAACACCATATATTTT. It encodes CASQERNTIYF.

The chain couples TRBV9 to TRBJ2-3, with D unresolved. Trimming shortened V by 0 bases and J by 3 bases, and 8 bases separated the two germline ends. CDR1 is SGDLS and CDR2 is YYNGEE in the germline V gene. The CDR3 spans 14 residues. The CDR3 DNA follows: TGTGCCAGCAGCGTAGGCAGTATGACAGATACGCAGTATTTT. This sequence encodes CASSVGSMTDTQYF.

This sequence joins TRBV24-1 and TRBJ2-1, with TRBD1 as a possible D gene (6 bases). The V end was cut by 9 bases, the J end by 4 bases, with 18 bases between. There are 15 residues in the CDR3. The germline V gene has CDR1 KGHDR and CDR2 SFDVKD. This chain's CDR3 is CATGGIPLFYNEQFF. In DNA form, the CDR3 reads TGTGCCACCGGGGGCATACCCTTGTTTTACAATGAGCAGTTCTTC.

CDR3 region: CASSFGQGNYGYTF. In DNA, the CDR3 is TGTGCCAGCAGCTTTGGACAGGGGAACTATGGCTACACCTTC. The chain is built from TRBV7-9 and TRBJ1-2, with 9 nucleotides matching TRBD1. This CDR3 contains 14 residues. Trimming cost V 3 bases and J 2 bases; bases outside gene matches: 1. Per germline, CDR1 SEHNR and CDR2 FQNEAQ (reference sequence).

The gene calls are TRBV10-3 and TRBJ2-4, with D possibly being TRBD2 (7 bases). V was trimmed by 6 bases and J by 9 bases, leaving 15 bases between them. The CDR3 length is 13 residues. Germline CDR1 and CDR2: ENHRY and SYGVKD. CDR3 DNA sequence: TGTGCCATCAGACCTGATAGGGGGGGCATTCAGTACTTC. Protein: CAIRPDRGGIQYF.

This clonotype occurred many times. The genes are TRBV20-1 and TRBJ1-2, with TRBD1 as a possible D gene (5 bases). The germline V gene encodes CDR1 DFQATT and CDR2 SNEGSKA (reference sequence). The ends were cut back, 0 bases at V and 8 bases at J, with 16 bases in the middle. The CDR3 totals 14 residues. This CDR3 reads CSARDNSGYEGYTF. The CDR3 DNA reads as TGCAGTGCTAGAGATAATTCAGGGTATGAAGGCTACACCTTC.

The DNA of the CDR3 is TGTGCCAGCAGTAGGGAAATACTAAGACAGGGCGGTGAAGCTTTCTTT. This gives the protein CASSREILRQGGEAFF. The chain recombines TRBV6-5 with TRBJ1-1, with 7 nucleotides matching TRBD1. Germline assignment: CDR1 MNHEY and CDR2 SVGAGI. CDR3 length: 16 amino acids. V was pared by 5 bases and J by 7 bases, with 16 bases of the junction left unmatched.

This clonotype has more than one count but fewer than ten. This CDR3 reads CAASRGQGGGYTF. CDR3 coding DNA: TGTGCCGCTTCTCGCGGACAGGGCGGAGGCTACACCTTC. V usage is TRBV6-5 and J usage is TRBJ1-2; 8 bases map to TRBD1. This CDR3 is 13 amino acids long. Germline CDR1 and CDR2: MNHEY and SVGAGI. The V and J ends lost 11 bases and 8 bases, in that order; junction bases with no gene match: 13.

This clonotype was detected a few times. V and J are TRBV7-2 and TRBJ2-5; 11 nucleotides match TRBD2. The CDR3 runs to 16 residues. Germline trimming cut 7 bases from V and 1 base from J; bases unmatched to any gene: 8. Germline loops: CDR1 SGHTA, CDR2 FQGNSA. DNA for the CDR3: TGTGCCAGCACTTGGCTAGCGGGGGGCCTCCAAGAGACCCAGTACTTC. Protein sequence: CASTWLAGGLQETQYF.

The chain recombines TRBV5-4 with TRBJ2-5, with 9 bases lining up with TRBD2. The germline CDR1 and CDR2 sequences are SGHNT and YYREEE (reference sequence). After removal of 7 bases from V and 3 bases from J, the junction contained 7 bases not matched to a gene. This CDR3 region has 14 residues. In nucleotides, the CDR3 is TGTGCCAGCCGAGCGGGGGGAACTGAAGAGACCCAGTACTTC. The encoded protein is CASRAGGTEETQYF.

The rearrangement links TRBV12-3 or TRBV12-4 to TRBJ2-2; no clear D. The ends were cut back, 0 bases at V and 6 bases at J, with 8 bases in the middle. The CDR3 is 14 residues long. The CDR3 is CASSLASVAGELFF. The CDR3 DNA is TGTGCCAGCAGTTTAGCGTCCGTTGCCGGGGAGCTGTTTTTT.

The rearrangement joins TRBV6-2 or TRBV6-3 to TRBJ2-7, with D maybe TRBD2 (5 bases). V shed 2 bases and J shed 2 bases, with 7 bases lying between them. CDR1 and CDR2 (germline): MNHEY, SVGEGT. This CDR3 region has 13 residues. The CDR3: CASSYAGTYEQYF. CDR3 DNA: TGTGCCAGCAGTTACGCCGGGACCTACGAGCAGTACTTC.

This clonotype has just a few counts. This chain connects TRBV20-1 to TRBJ2-7, with 12 bases fitting TRBD2. Germline assignment: CDR1 DFQATT and CDR2 SNEGSKA (reference sequence). V gave up 6 bases and J gave up 4 bases; unmatched junction bases: 7. The CDR3 contains 14 residues. The CDR3 reads CSAELAGGHYEQYF. The CDR3 DNA is TGCAGTGCAGAACTAGCGGGGGGCCATTACGAGCAGTACTTC.

There are many counts of this clonotype. The chain couples TRBV7-9 to TRBJ1-3; D is ambiguous. Germline CDR1 and CDR2: SEHNR and FQNEAQ (reference sequence). V was clipped by 2 bases and J by 4 bases, with 12 bases between them. There are 15 residues in the CDR3. For the CDR3, the DNA is TGTGCCAGCAGCTTAATGGAGATCACAGGAAACACCATATATTTT. Amino acids: CASSLMEITGNTIYF.

A single count supports this clonotype. This sequence joins TRBV3-1 and TRBJ1-2, with D maybe TRBD1 (6 bases). Trimming removed 3 bases from V and 9 bases from J, with 17 bases in between. Germline loops: CDR1 LGHDT, CDR2 YNNKEL (reference sequence). CDR3 length: 14 amino acids. Here the CDR3 reads CASSQRPGDPRYTF. DNA of the CDR3: TGTGCCAGCAGCCAGAGACCAGGGGATCCCCGCTACACCTTC.

This clonotype was seen a few times. Here the CDR3 reads CASSYSPMNTEAFF. For the CDR3, the DNA is TGCGCCAGCAGCTACTCTCCCATGAACACTGAAGCTTTCTTT. The chain is built from TRBV5-1 and TRBJ1-1; no definite D call. The CDR3 has 14 amino acids. The germline V and J ends were trimmed by 3 bases and 0 bases, with 9 bases remaining between them. CDR1 and CDR2 (germline): SGHRS, YFSETQ.

This clonotype was found a few times. The chain employs TRBV29-1 and TRBJ2-7; 7 nucleotides agree with TRBD2. CDR3 length: 11 residues. Trimming cost V 7 bases and J 6 bases; bases outside gene matches: 6. Per the germline V gene, CDR1 is SQVTM and CDR2 is ANQGSEA. Written as DNA, the CDR3 is TGCAGCGGGGGGGGTATCGGCGAGCAGTACTTC. Its protein product is CSGGGIGEQYF.

This rearrangement joins TRBV2 to TRBJ1-6; D gene uncertain. V was trimmed by 4 bases and J by 3 bases, leaving 7 bases between them. The CDR3 contains 14 residues. Germline lookup yields CDR1 SNHLY and CDR2 FYNNEI. CDR3 coding DNA: TGTGCCAGCAGTGCCTTACACTATAATTCACCCCTCCACTTT. Its protein is CASSALHYNSPLHF.

The CDR3 coding sequence is TGCGCCAGCAGCAAAAGACTAGCGGGGGCAGATACGCAGTATTTT. Residues: CASSKRLAGADTQYF. V gene TRBV5-1 combines with J gene TRBJ2-3, with 12 positions matching TRBD2. Germline trimming cut 4 bases from V and 4 bases from J; bases unmatched to any gene: 4. In germline, CDR1 is SGHRS, CDR2 YFSETQ. The length of the CDR3 is 15 residues.

The rearrangement joins TRBV7-9 to TRBJ1-2; D ambiguous. This CDR3 region has 13 residues. Looked up from germline, CDR1 is SEHNR and CDR2 is FQNEAQ (reference sequence). Trimming stripped 1 base from V and 5 bases from J, with 8 bases between. Here the CDR3 reads CASSLDGLYGYTF. The CDR3 bases are TGTGCCAGCAGCTTAGACGGTCTTTATGGCTACACCTTC.

The chain is built from TRBV6-5 and TRBJ2-1; D gene unclear. Germline V gives CDR1 MNHEY, CDR2 SVGAGI. The CDR3 runs to 15 residues. Trimming removed 5 bases from V and 0 bases from J, with 11 bases in between. CDR3: CASSTRMSSYNEQFF. The CDR3, as DNA: TGTGCCAGCAGTACCCGAATGAGCTCCTACAATGAGCAGTTCTTC.

The V call is TRBV7-9, the J call TRBJ1-1, with TRBD1 matching 9 bases. The V and J ends lost 4 bases and 7 bases, in that order; junction bases with no gene match: 7. Per germline, CDR1 SEHNR and CDR2 FQNEAQ (reference sequence). CDR3 length: 14 residues. The CDR3 protein is CASSSGQGLIEAFF. The CDR3 nucleotides read TGTGCCAGCAGCTCGGGACAGGGATTGATTGAAGCTTTCTTT.

This clonotype was seen more than once but under ten times. V and J are TRBV7-9 and TRBJ2-3; 10 bases map to TRBD2. The germline CDR1 and CDR2 sequences are SEHNR and FQNEAQ (reference sequence). Losses at the gene ends were 1 base for V and 6 bases for J; bases not matched to a gene: 16. CDR3 length: 19 amino acids. The CDR3 sequence: CASSLGKLSGGAASDTQYF. DNA for the CDR3: TGTGCCAGCAGCTTAGGAAAATTAAGCGGGGGGGCCGCTTCTGATACGCAGTATTTT.